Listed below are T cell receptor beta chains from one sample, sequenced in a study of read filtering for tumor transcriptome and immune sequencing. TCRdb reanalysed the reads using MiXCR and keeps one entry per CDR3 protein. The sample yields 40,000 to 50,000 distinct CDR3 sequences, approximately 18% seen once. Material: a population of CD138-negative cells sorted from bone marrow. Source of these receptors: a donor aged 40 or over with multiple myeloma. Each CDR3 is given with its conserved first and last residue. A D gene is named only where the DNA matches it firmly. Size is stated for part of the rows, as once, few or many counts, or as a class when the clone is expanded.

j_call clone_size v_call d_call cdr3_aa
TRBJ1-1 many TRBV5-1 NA CASSSTGTTITEAFF
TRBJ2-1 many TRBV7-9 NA CASSLGGASEQFF
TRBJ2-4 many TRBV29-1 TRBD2 CSGGGGDKNIQYF
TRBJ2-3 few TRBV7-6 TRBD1 CASSFWAGDRVWADTQYF
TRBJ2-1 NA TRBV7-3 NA CTSSFPGPQYEQFF
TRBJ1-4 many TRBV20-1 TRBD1 CSVVGQGAHNEKLFF
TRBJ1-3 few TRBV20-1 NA CSASSRSANTIYF
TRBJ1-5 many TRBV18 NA CASSPTGNQPQHF
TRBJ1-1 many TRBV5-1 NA CASSIDAEAFF
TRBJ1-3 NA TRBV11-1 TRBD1 CASSLAGGTAGNTIYF
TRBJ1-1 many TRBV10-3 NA CAIRNRDGSMNTEAFF
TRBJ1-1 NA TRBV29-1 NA CGESSGDGEAFF
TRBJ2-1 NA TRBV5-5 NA CASSFPHVLSGDILTLDEQFF
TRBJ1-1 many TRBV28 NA CASSITPKGSGEAFF
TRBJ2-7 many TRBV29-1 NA CSVQPPGWGEQYF
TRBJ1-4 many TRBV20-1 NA CSVGPNIATNEKLFF
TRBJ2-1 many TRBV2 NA CASRWTNEQFF
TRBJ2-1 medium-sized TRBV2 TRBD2 CASSEGFPGLADNEQFF
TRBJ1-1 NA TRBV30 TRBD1 CAWRAGGSNTEAFF
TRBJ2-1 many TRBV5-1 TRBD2 CASSLSSVGAGYNEQFF
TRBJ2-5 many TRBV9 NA CASSVAGGRPQETQYF
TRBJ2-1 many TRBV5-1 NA CASSLAVEAVNEQFF
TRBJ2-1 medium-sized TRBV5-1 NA CASSGGLLTNSEQFF
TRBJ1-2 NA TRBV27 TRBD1 CASSLRGQDEGYTF
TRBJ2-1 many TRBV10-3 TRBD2 CAISDRTSGGNEQFF
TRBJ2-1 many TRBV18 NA CASSPRVDLLYNEQFF
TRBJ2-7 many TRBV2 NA CAIPAGGGSYEQYF
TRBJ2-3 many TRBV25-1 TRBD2 CASTESGRAVDTQYF
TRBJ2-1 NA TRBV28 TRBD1 CASDSGTGGDNEQFF
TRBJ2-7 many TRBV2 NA CASEEAWGSEQYF
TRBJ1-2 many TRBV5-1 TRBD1 CASSLGNRGTNYGYTF
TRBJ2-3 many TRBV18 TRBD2 CASSPGLAGGGSDTQYF
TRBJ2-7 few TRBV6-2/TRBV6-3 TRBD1 CASSDRTGVEQYF
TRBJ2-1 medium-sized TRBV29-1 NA CSVEDREYNEQFF
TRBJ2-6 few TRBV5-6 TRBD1 CASRQTGSGANVLTF
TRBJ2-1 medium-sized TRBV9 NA CASSVGPGNEQFF
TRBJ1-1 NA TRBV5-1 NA CHSSLEYLNTEAFF